Below, 10 T cell receptor beta chains from the same sample are listed, as sequenced in a study of CD8 T cells in Susac syndrome. RNA totalling about 0.45 to 1 ug underwent reverse transcription with random hexamers. TCRdb called the immunoSEQ multiplex PCR reads again in MiXCR, with one record for every CDR3 protein. Here the sample spans around 200,000 distinct CDR3 sequences, more than 85% being singletons. Material: CD4+ T cells from PBMCs. These receptors all stem from a human donor with multiple sclerosis.

The rearrangement joins TRBV29-1 to TRBJ1-2, with D maybe TRBD1 (5 bases). The CDR3 runs to 11 residues. Trimming shortened V by 5 bases and J by 7 bases, and 11 bases separated the two germline ends. Germline V lookup: CDR1 SQVTM, CDR2 ANQGSEA. The CDR3: CSVSGGSGYTF. CDR3 sequence (DNA): TGCAGCGTTTCGGGGGGAAGTGGCTACACCTTC.

The J gene is TRBJ2-5, the V gene TRBV7-9; tentative D call: TRBD2 (6 bases). CDR3 length: 11 amino acids. CDR1 and CDR2 from the germline V gene are SEHNR and FQNEAQ (reference sequence). Trimming removed 10 bases from V and 2 bases from J, with 8 bases in between. This CDR3 is CATGTQETQYF. In DNA, the CDR3 is TGTGCCACGGGGACTCAAGAGACCCAGTACTTC.

Details on this clonotype: The junction differs from germline at one of its ends, possibly a read error. This rearrangement joins TRBV20-1 to TRBJ2-4, with D tentatively TRBD1 (5 bases). This CDR3 has 12 amino acids. Germline V lookup: CDR1 DFQATT, CDR2 SNEGSKA (reference sequence). The CDR3 is CSVGEGKNIQYF. The CDR3 DNA is TGTAGTGTAGGGGAAGGCAAAAACATTCAGTACTTC.

This rearrangement joins TRBV2 to TRBJ2-7; possibly TRBD1 for D (6 bases). Germline lookup yields CDR1 SNHLY and CDR2 FYNNEI. Trimming removed 2 bases at V and 1 base at J, with 9 bases between. CDR3 size: 14 residues. The CDR3 region is CASSEQGRSYEQYF. The CDR3 nucleotides are TGTGCCAGCAGTGAACAGGGGCGATCCTACGAGCAGTACTTC. Together with reference TRBV2 and TRBJ2-7, the CDR3 gives the full variable domain: EPEVTQTPSHQVTQMGQEVILRCVPISNHLYFYWYRQILGQKVEFLVSFYNNEISEKSEIFDDQFSVERPDGSNFTLKIRSTKLEDSAMYFCASSEQGRSYEQYFGPGTRLTVT.

This clonotype was counted a single time. The gene calls are TRBV30 and TRBJ2-1; the D gene could be TRBD1 or TRBD2 (6 bases each). Looked up from germline, CDR1 is GTSNPN and CDR2 is SVGIG (reference sequence). V dropped 1 base and J dropped 12 bases, with 16 bases sitting between them. The CDR3 is 13 amino acids. CDR3 loop: CAWSADGGAGQFF. In nucleotides, the CDR3 is TGTGCCTGGAGTGCCGACGGGGGCGCGGGGCAGTTCTTC. Supplemented by reference TRBV30 and TRBJ2-1, the full variable domain reads SQTIHQWPATLVQPVGSPLSLECTVEGTSNPNLYWYRQAAGRGLQLLFYSVGIGQISSEVPQNLSASRPQDRQFILSSKKLLLSDSGFYLCAWSADGGAGQFFGPGTRLTVL.

This chain joins TRBV29-1 and TRBJ1-1; D remains unclear. The V and J ends lost 0 bases and 7 bases respectively, with 3 bases between them. This CDR3 comprises 10 residues. CDR1 is SQVTM, CDR2 ANQGSEA, per germline. CDR3 DNA sequence: TGCAGCGTTGAAGACCGTGAAGCTTTCTTT. As protein: CSVEDREAFF.

This clonotype has only one observation. J is TRBJ1-6 and V is TRBV5-1, with D unclear. Germline V gene sequence: CDR1 SGHRS, CDR2 YFSETQ. Trimming pared 6 bases from V and 5 bases from J, leaving 18 bases between. The CDR3 runs 16 residues. CDR3 DNA: TGCGCCAGCAAAACGACCCTTGGAAAGGATAATTCACCCCTCCACTTT. Translated, it gives CASKTTLGKDNSPLHF.

The chain recombines TRBV19 with TRBJ2-7, with 7 bases that match TRBD1. The trim removed 5 bases at V and 6 bases at J, leaving 7 bases unmatched. Germline CDR1 reads LNHDA; CDR2 reads SQIVND (reference sequence). The CDR3 extends over 13 amino acids. This CDR3 is CASSLNRGGEQYF. The CDR3 DNA reads TGTGCCAGTAGTCTGAACAGGGGCGGCGAGCAGTACTTC.

DNA for the CDR3: TGTGCCAGCAGGGCCCTCGGTGACAGGGGTTGGAACACTGAAGCTTTCTTT. Its translation is CASRALGDRGWNTEAFF. The gene calls are TRBV6-1 and TRBJ1-1, with 8 bases lining up with TRBD1. Germline V gives CDR1 MNHNS, CDR2 SASEGT. CDR3 length: 17 residues. V shed 6 bases, J shed 1 base, and the junction held 13 bases outside the gene matches.

This chain joins TRBV20-1 and TRBJ1-1, with D unresolved. Trimming took 7 bases from V and 6 from J, leaving 15 bases between them. The germline V gene encodes CDR1 DFQATT and CDR2 SNEGSKA (reference sequence). CDR3 length: 12 residues. This CDR3 reads CSGAPSGSEAFF. CDR3 nucleotide sequence: TGCAGTGGAGCCCCCAGTGGCTCTGAAGCTTTCTTT.